This TCR beta chain was profiled in a study of Graves' ophthalmopathy and Graves' hyperthyroidism. General observations from the study: Ophthalmopathy was separated from stable hyperthyroidism by a 13-signature model with 87.88% sensitivity and around 84% specificity.

For this clonotype: The antigen is undetermined.

The authors amplified TCR beta CDR3 regions, and they did so from RNA transcripts for repertoire sequencing. RT-PCR with HTBI primers came first, then second-round multiplex PCR. One entry per CDR3 protein, called by TCRdb with MiXCR from the multiplex PCR reads. The sample yields approximately 380,000 distinct CDR3 sequences, around a fifth seen once. Between the trimmed V and J ends, which lost 1 base and 4 bases, there was a span of 10 bases. The CDR3 has 14 amino acids. Germline loops: CDR1 KGHSH, CDR2 LQKENI. Hyperthyroidism qualified as stable when ophthalmopathy did not develop within 18 months of follow-up. Patients with other autoimmune diseases, uncontrolled infections, pregnancy or lactation were excluded.

Material: peripheral blood. V is TRBV18 and J is TRBJ1-1, with D hard to call. This TCR came from a woman aged 18-35 years with stable Graves' hyperthyroidism. The CDR3 is CASSPLSGSTEAFF. The CDR3 region has the DNA TGTGCCAGCTCACCACTTTCTGGAAGCACTGAAGCTTTCTTT.